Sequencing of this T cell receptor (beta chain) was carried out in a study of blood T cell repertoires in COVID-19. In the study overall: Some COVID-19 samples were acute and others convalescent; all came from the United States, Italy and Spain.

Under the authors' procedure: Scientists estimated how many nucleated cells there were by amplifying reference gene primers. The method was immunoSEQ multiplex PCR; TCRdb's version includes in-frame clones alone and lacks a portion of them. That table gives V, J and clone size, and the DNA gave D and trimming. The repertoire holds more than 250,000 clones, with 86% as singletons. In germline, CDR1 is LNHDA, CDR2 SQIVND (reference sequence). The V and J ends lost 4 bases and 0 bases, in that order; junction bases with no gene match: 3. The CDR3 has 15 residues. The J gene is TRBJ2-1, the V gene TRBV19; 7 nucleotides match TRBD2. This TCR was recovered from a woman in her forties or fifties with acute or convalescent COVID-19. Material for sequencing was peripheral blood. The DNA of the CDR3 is TGTGCCAGTAGTAATAGGGACTACTCCTACAATGAGCAGTTCTTC. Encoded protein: CASSNRDYSYNEQFF. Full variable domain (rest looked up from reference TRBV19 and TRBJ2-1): DGGITQSPKYLFRKEGQNVTLSCEQNLNHDAMYWYRQDPGQGLRLIYYSQIVNDFQKGDIAEGYSVSREKKESFPLTVTSAQKNPTAFYLCASSNRDYSYNEQFFGPGTRLTVL.